This note documents a single TCR beta chain sequence. Described time point: peripheral blood 6 weeks after treatment start. Patient sample counts ranged from 1 to 8, pretreatment and on-treatment. In germline, CDR1 is LNHDA, CDR2 SQIVND (reference sequence). Trimming removed 5 bases from V and 2 bases from J; junction bases left unmatched: 8. This CDR3 spans 15 amino acids. This specimen comes from a study of PD-L1 blockade in urothelial cancer. Data came from immunoSEQ multiplex PCR; TCRdb stores just in-frame clones and leaves some out. Among tens of thousands of clones listed, approximately 90% were seen once.

The V call is TRBV19, the J call TRBJ1-2, with TRBD1 matching 7 bases. Sequences were derived from PBMCs, sampled around atezolizumab (anti-PD-L1) treatment. The sequence derives from a woman of 80 years or more with urothelial cancer. In nucleotides, the CDR3 is TGTGCCAGTAGTTCTGGTATAGGGGGCAACTATGGCTACACCTTC. Its protein is CASSSGIGGNYGYTF.